The 16 T cell receptor beta chains below come from one sample, sequenced in a study of T cell repertoires in cytomegalovirus infection (dated by TCRdb to between 2018 and 2021). This specimen's treatment or condition label, per the study, means: in vitro stimulation with specific CMV peptide epitopes to enrich CMV-specific T cells. Their target antigens are unknown. TCRdb lists the instrument as Illumina HiSeq 1500. In-frame beta chains were kept once TCRdb had trimmed the public reads at Q25 with fastp and called clones with MiXCR. Duplicate CDR3 protein sequences are folded into a single record with the most common DNA and genes. For this sample there are about 400,000 distinct CDR3 sequences; 34% appear just once. Together, the top ten hold about 14% of the sample. Source: cultured PBMCs, taken from culture after CMV antigen stimulation. The receptors shown here come from a human donor in good health (CMV status not recorded). Some clones in this sample may be carry-over from other donors' samples.

The chain carries TRBV7-4 and TRBJ2-5; the D is unclear. Germline CDR1 and CDR2: SGHVT and SQSDAQ. With 8 bases removed from V and 0 bases from J, the gap between germline ends came to 10 bases. The CDR3 contains 13 residues. DNA for the CDR3: TGTGCCAGCTCCGGGCGGTACCAAGAGACCCAGTACTTC. Translated: CASSGRYQETQYF.

This clonotype was counted a few times. V gene TRBV30 combines with J gene TRBJ2-2; possible D gene TRBD2, 5 bases. Trimming removed 4 bases from V and 0 bases from J, with 9 bases in between. Germline lookup yields CDR1 GTSNPN and CDR2 SVGIG (reference sequence). This CDR3 region has 14 residues. CDR3 coding DNA: TGTGCCTGGACTCAGCGGACGAACACCGGGGAGCTGTTTTTT. It encodes CAWTQRTNTGELFF.

V gene TRBV20-1 combines with J gene TRBJ2-3; 9 bases match TRBD2. The trim removed 6 bases at V and 4 bases at J, leaving 14 bases unmatched. Germline lookup yields CDR1 DFQATT and CDR2 SNEGSKA (reference sequence). This CDR3 region has 16 residues. CDR3 loop: CSAETGREGRPDTQYF. DNA of the CDR3: TGCAGTGCGGAGACTGGGCGGGAGGGCCGCCCAGATACGCAGTATTTT.

With respect to this clonotype: A clone one base away is much larger, so this may be a read error. This rearrangement joins TRBV7-6 to TRBJ2-1; 8 bases map to TRBD2. This CDR3 region has 15 residues. Germline V gives CDR1 SGHVS, CDR2 FNYEAQ. DNA of the CDR3: TGTGCCAGCGCCCCGCCGGGACTAGGGCTCAATGTGCAGTTCTTC. Translated: CASAPPGLGLNVQFF.

This clonotype has only a few counts. The CDR3 region is CASGQNEKLFF. The CDR3 bases are TGTGCCAGCGGGCAAAATGAAAAACTGTTTTTT. The chain couples TRBV9 to TRBJ1-4; D ambiguous. The germline V gene has CDR1 SGDLS and CDR2 YYNGEE. V gave up 7 bases and J gave up 5 bases, with 6 bases separating them. CDR3 length: 11 residues.

V is TRBV7-3 and J is TRBJ2-1; 11 bases match TRBD2. The V and J ends lost 4 bases and 9 bases, in that order; junction bases with no gene match: 14. The CDR3 loop spans 17 amino acids. CDR1 is SGHTA and CDR2 is FQGTGA in the germline V gene. The CDR3 reads CASSSQGVLAGAGEQFF. CDR3 nucleotides: TGTGCCAGCAGCTCCCAAGGTGTACTAGCGGGAGCGGGTGAGCAGTTCTTC.

This clonotype was seen many times. In DNA, the CDR3 is TGCAGCGTCCCTCATCAGCCCCCTCAATATGGCTACACCTTC. Its protein product is CSVPHQPPQYGYTF. This sequence joins TRBV29-1 and TRBJ1-2; D ambiguous. The CDR3 has 14 amino acids. The germline V gene encodes CDR1 SQVTM and CDR2 ANQGSEA. Trimming took off 6 bases at V and 5 bases at J, with 19 bases between the two ends.

The V call is TRBV6-6, the J call TRBJ1-1; 7 bases align to TRBD1. The CDR3 has 18 residues. Germline assignment: CDR1 MNHNY and CDR2 SVGAGI (reference sequence). The J segment lost 3 bases and the V segment lost 0 bases, leaving 13 bases of the junction unmatched. For the CDR3, the DNA is TGTGCCAGCAGTTACTCATTCGGAGAAGGGGGCTCGGACACTGAAGCTTTCTTT. This sequence encodes CASSYSFGEGGSDTEAFF.

The chain combines TRBV24-1 with TRBJ2-1, with TRBD2 matching 8 bases. The CDR3 consists of 16 residues. Germline CDR1 and CDR2: KGHDR and SFDVKD. Unmatched junction bases numbered 8, after V lost 1 base and J lost 7 bases. CDR3 protein: CATSDFSAGGWNEQFF. The DNA for the CDR3 is TGTGCCACCAGTGATTTTTCGGCGGGAGGATGGAATGAGCAGTTCTTC.

The chain combines TRBV5-8 with TRBJ2-1; 8 bases map to TRBD2. Trimming at V came to 0 bases and at J to 9 bases, leaving 11 bases not matched to a gene. The length of the CDR3 is 16 residues. Germline V gene sequence: CDR1 SGHTS, CDR2 YDEGEE. CDR3 region: CASSLGSSGRISEQFF. The CDR3 DNA reads TGTGCCAGCAGCTTGGGGAGCAGCGGGAGAATAAGTGAGCAGTTCTTC.

The rearrangement joins TRBV27 to TRBJ2-1; D might be TRBD1 (5 bases). V was shortened by 1 base and J by 0 bases, with 16 bases between the two germline ends. The CDR3 loop spans 18 amino acids. CDR1 is MNHEY and CDR2 is SMNVEV in the germline V gene (reference sequence). CDR3 in amino acids: CASSLWGALSSSYNEQFF. The CDR3 DNA reads TGTGCCAGCAGTTTATGGGGCGCCCTGTCCAGCTCCTACAATGAGCAGTTCTTC.

The V and J genes are TRBV28 and TRBJ2-2; D unresolved. Per germline, CDR1 MDHEN and CDR2 SYDVKM. V dropped 3 bases and J dropped 0 bases, with 14 bases sitting between them. The CDR3 contains 17 residues. CDR3 bases: TGTGCCAGCAGTTTCGCCCTCTCGGTTACGAACACCGGGGAGCTGTTTTTT. Protein sequence: CASSFALSVTNTGELFF. Full variable domain (rest looked up from reference TRBV28 and TRBJ2-2): DVKVTQSSRYLVKRTGEKVFLECVQDMDHENMFWYRQDPGLGLRLIYFSYDVKMKEKGDIPEGYSVSREKKERFSLILESASTNQTSMYLCASSFALSVTNTGELFFGEGSRLTVL.

This clonotype was detected many times. The chain joins TRBV12-3 or TRBV12-4 to TRBJ2-7; D may match TRBD1 or TRBD2 (5 bases each). The CDR3 has 13 amino acids. V lost 4 bases and J 7 bases, leaving 14 bases between the germline ends. CDR3 DNA sequence: TGTGCCAGCAGTTGGGGGTGGGGCCGAGAGCAGTACTTC. This gives the protein CASSWGWGREQYF.

This chain links TRBV7-2 with TRBJ2-7; 10 bases are a match to TRBD1. The CDR3 has 14 amino acids. Germline loops: CDR1 SGHTA, CDR2 FQGNSA. The junction had 3 bases not matched to a gene; V was cut back by 5 bases and J by 2 bases. CDR3 bases: TGTGCCAGCAGCCAAGGACAGGGGGCCTACGAGCAGTACTTC. This translates into CASSQGQGAYEQYF.

V and J are TRBV6-5 and TRBJ1-3; TRBD1 aligns across 10 bases. CDR3 length equals 18 residues. The V segment lost 2 bases and the J segment 4 bases; nucleotides outside the gene matches: 11. From germline, CDR1 is MNHEY and CDR2 SVGAGI. The CDR3, as DNA: TGTGCCAGCAGTTACCGAACTCCGGGACAGGGGACCGGAAACACCATATATTTT. Translating it yields CASSYRTPGQGTGNTIYF.

The chain links TRBV4-3 to TRBJ2-5; D uncertain. The CDR3 is 16 amino acids. V was trimmed by 0 bases and J by 3 bases, leaving 14 bases between them. Germline V gene lookup returns CDR1 LGHNA and CDR2 YSLEER. CDR3 protein: CASSQDPMVLKETQYF. Written as DNA, the CDR3 is TGCGCCAGCAGCCAAGATCCAATGGTGCTAAAAGAGACCCAGTACTTC.